The 29 T cell receptor beta chains below come from one sample, sequenced in a study of regulatory T cells in long-lasting Graves disease. In building TCR beta libraries, iRepertoire HTBI primers were used together with Arm-PCR of CDR3 regions. Using its own MiXCR run on the multiplex PCR reads, TCRdb lists one record per CDR3 protein. The sample includes 350,000 to 450,000 distinct CDR3 sequences, around 17% of them seen just once. Time point described: newly diagnosed GD, antithyroid drugs for less than 3 months. Researchers made the TCR library from RNA that was extracted from PBMCs. This sample was shared with a second study, whose subject was T cells in Graves' hyperthyroidism and ophthalmopathy.

The specimen comprised peripheral blood mononuclear cells (PBMCs), sampled at new diagnosis, from a patient treated with antithyroid drugs. The origin of the receptors is a man aged 35 to 55 with Graves disease.

The genes are TRBV11-3 and TRBJ2-2; 7 positions match TRBD1. Germline trimming cut 3 bases from V and 6 bases from J; bases unmatched to any gene: 4. CDR1 and CDR2 (germline): SGHNT, YENEEA. The CDR3 runs 14 residues. The CDR3 spells CASSLTGLAGELFF. As DNA, the CDR3 is TGTGCCAGCAGCTTGACAGGGTTGGCCGGGGAGCTGTTTTTT.

This clonotype was detected ten times or more. This rearrangement joins TRBV3-1 to TRBJ2-5; 7 bases fit TRBD1. This CDR3 is 13 amino acids long. The germline gives CDR1 LGHDT, CDR2 YNNKEL (reference sequence). The ends lost 4 bases at V and 5 bases at J; junction bases unmatched: 4. The CDR3 loop is CASSPTGMETQYF. CDR3 DNA sequence: TGTGCCAGCAGCCCGACAGGGATGGAGACCCAGTACTTC.

This clonotype was detected many times. The chain carries TRBV7-7 and TRBJ1-5, with D possibly being TRBD1 (5 bases). The CDR3 has 13 amino acids. The V end lost 1 base, the J end lost 7 bases, and 8 bases lay between the germline ends. Germline CDR1 and CDR2: SSHAT and FNYEAQ (reference sequence). CDR3 sequence reads: CASSLERGQPQHF. CDR3 nucleotide sequence: TGTGCCAGCAGCTTAGAAAGGGGACAGCCCCAGCATTTT.

This clonotype was counted ten times or more. The J gene is TRBJ1-1, the V gene TRBV7-2; D remains unclear. There are 14 residues in the CDR3. Per germline, CDR1 SGHTA and CDR2 FQGNSA. V was cut by 5 bases and J by 0 bases, with 10 bases left in between. CDR3 region: CASSPGYMNTEAFF. CDR3 coding DNA: TGTGCCAGCAGCCCTGGCTACATGAACACTGAAGCTTTCTTT. The entire variable domain, with the rest obtained from reference TRBV7-2 and TRBJ1-1, is as follows: GAGVSQSPSNKVTEKGKDVELRCDPISGHTALYWYRQSLGQGLEFLIYFQGNSAPDKSGLPSDRFSAERTGGSVSTLTIQRTQQEDSAVYLCASSPGYMNTEAFFGQGTRLTVV.

This clonotype was counted between two and nine times. This sequence joins TRBV7-2 and TRBJ1-5, with D hard to call. The V end was cut by 1 base, the J end by 6 bases, with 19 bases between. CDR3 length equals 17 residues. Looked up from germline, CDR1 is SGHTA and CDR2 is FQGNSA. The CDR3 DNA sequence: TGTGCCAGCAGCTTAGGAGGCCCCGCGCTTGGCCCTCAGCCCCAGCATTTT. As protein: CASSLGGPALGPQPQHF.

This clonotype was seen ten or more times. The chain joins TRBV9 to TRBJ2-3; D is ambiguous. This CDR3 comprises 13 residues. The V gene lost 6 bases and the J gene lost 6 bases, with 14 bases spanning the gap. Germline CDR1 is SGDLS and CDR2 is YYNGEE. The CDR3 is CASNYVQGDTQYF. The CDR3, as DNA: TGTGCCAGCAATTACGTTCAAGGGGATACGCAGTATTTT.

The V call is TRBV20-1, the J call TRBJ2-2; D tentatively reads TRBD1 or TRBD2 (6 bases each). CDR1 is DFQATT, CDR2 SNEGSKA, per germline (reference sequence). The CDR3 has 13 amino acids. Trimming shortened V by 4 bases and J by 3 bases, and 9 bases separated the two germline ends. DNA of the CDR3: TGCAGTGCTAAGGAGGGGGACACCGGGGAGCTGTTTTTT. Protein product: CSAKEGDTGELFF.

Ten or more counts support this clonotype. The chain joins TRBV7-9 to TRBJ1-1; D unclear. This CDR3 contains 13 residues. V was clipped by 3 bases and J by 2 bases, with 7 bases between them. CDR1 and CDR2 (germline): SEHNR, FQNEAQ (reference sequence). For the CDR3, the DNA is TGTGCCAGCAGCTTTGCAGCTAACACTGAAGCTTTCTTT. Protein sequence: CASSFAANTEAFF.

V and J are TRBV5-1 and TRBJ2-2; D is unresolved. CDR1 SGHRS and CDR2 YFSETQ come from the germline V gene. The CDR3 is made up of 16 amino acids. Trimming left V 4 bases short and J 2 bases short, with 15 bases between. CDR3 coding DNA: TGCGCCAGCAGCCCACTTCCTCTAGACAACACCGGGGAGCTGTTTTTT. This gives the protein CASSPLPLDNTGELFF.

In its sample, this clonotype was seen many times. In nucleotides, the CDR3 is TGTGCCAGCAGTTTATACACCCCAGGGACCCAGTACTTC. Residues: CASSLYTPGTQYF. The rearrangement joins TRBV28 to TRBJ2-5; D is unresolved. The CDR3 runs 13 residues. The V gene's germline CDR1 is MDHEN and CDR2 SYDVKM. Trimming stripped 1 base from V and 7 bases from J, with 10 bases between.

In its sample, this clonotype was seen many times. The chain carries TRBV20-1 and TRBJ2-1, with D possibly called TRBD1 or TRBD2 (5 bases each). Germline loops: CDR1 DFQATT, CDR2 SNEGSKA (reference sequence). This CDR3 spans 14 amino acids. The germline V and J ends were trimmed by 1 base and 8 bases, with 15 bases remaining between them. Here the CDR3 DNA reads TGCAGTGCTAGAGCGGGACGGGGAACGGATGAGCAGTTCTTC. Amino acids: CSARAGRGTDEQFF.

The chain employs TRBV4-2 and TRBJ2-1, with D perhaps matching TRBD2 (6 bases). CDR3 length: 17 residues. V was pared by 0 bases and J by 0 bases, with 12 bases between. Germline CDR1 LGHNA, CDR2 YNFKEQ. This chain's CDR3 is CASSQDGDGGSYNEQFF. CDR3 bases: TGTGCCAGCAGCCAAGATGGTGACGGGGGCTCCTACAATGAGCAGTTCTTC.

Many counts were recorded for this clonotype. The chain employs TRBV28 and TRBJ2-1; a possible D gene is TRBD2 (5 bases). Trimming left V 5 bases short and J 6 bases short, with 29 bases between. This CDR3 has 19 residues. Germline values: CDR1 MDHEN, CDR2 SYDVKM. The CDR3 nucleotides are TGTGCCAGCAGTGCAACCCCCGTTTTTGGCCCGGGGTACGGCAATGAGCAGTTCTTC. Translation: CASSATPVFGPGYGNEQFF.

This clonotype was seen only a few times. The V and J genes are TRBV9 and TRBJ2-3; D is ambiguous. Germline loops: CDR1 SGDLS, CDR2 YYNGEE. V was cut by 3 bases and J by 7 bases, with 9 bases left in between. The CDR3 consists of 12 residues. CDR3 DNA: TGTGCCAGCAGCGGGGGTTCAAATACGCAGTATTTT. Translated: CASSGGSNTQYF.

This clonotype was recorded many times. This chain uses TRBV4-3 with TRBJ2-7, with 14 bases aligning to TRBD2. With 10 bases clipped from V and 1 base from J, the junction kept 9 bases outside the gene matches. Germline-derived CDR1 and CDR2 are LGHNA and YSLEER. The CDR3 has 16 amino acids. CDR3 sequence: CANLTSGGAGSYEQYF. CDR3 nucleotide sequence: TGCGCCAACCTGACTAGCGGGGGGGCCGGTTCCTACGAGCAGTACTTC.

This clonotype was seen a few times. This chain joins TRBV20-1 and TRBJ1-5; tentatively, D is TRBD1 (6 bases). In germline, CDR1 is DFQATT, CDR2 SNEGSKA (reference sequence). The ends were cut back, 4 bases at V and 0 bases at J, with 10 bases in the middle. The CDR3 loop spans 14 amino acids. CDR3 in amino acids: CSAMRGLSNQPQHF. The CDR3 coding sequence is TGCAGTGCTATGCGGGGGCTTAGCAATCAGCCCCAGCATTTT.

This clonotype was recorded at least ten times. CDR3 in amino acids: CASSLSLGGELFF. Here the CDR3 DNA reads TGTGCCAGCAGCTTAAGCCTTGGCGGGGAGCTGTTTTTT. This chain joins TRBV7-3 and TRBJ2-2; D gene unclear. Germline CDR1 and CDR2: SGHTA and FQGTGA. This CDR3 contains 13 residues. V was cut by 1 base and J by 7 bases, with 7 bases left in between.

V is TRBV6-2 or TRBV6-3 and J is TRBJ1-1, with no clear D. In germline, CDR1 is MNHEY, CDR2 SVGEGT. The V gene lost 2 bases and the J gene lost 3 bases, with 13 bases spanning the gap. This CDR3 has 15 amino acids. The CDR3 spells CASSYGLNRDTEAFF. Written as DNA, the CDR3 is TGTGCCAGCAGTTACGGGTTGAATCGGGACACTGAAGCTTTCTTT.

This clonotype was found many times. The rearrangement links TRBV5-1 to TRBJ1-6, with a tentative D call TRBD1 (6 bases). V was cut by 0 bases and J by 6 bases, with 13 bases left in between. CDR1 and CDR2 from the germline V gene are SGHRS and YFSETQ. This CDR3 region has 16 residues. In nucleotides, the CDR3 is TGCGCCAGCAGCTTGGAGGTGACAGGACCTAATTCACCCCTCCACTTT. It is translated as CASSLEVTGPNSPLHF.

This clonotype was counted ten times or more. V usage is TRBV2 and J usage is TRBJ1-1; the match to TRBD1 covers 7 bases. The junction had 4 bases not matched to a gene; V was cut back by 6 bases and J by 3 bases. Germline loops: CDR1 SNHLY, CDR2 FYNNEI. CDR3 length: 13 residues. The CDR3, as DNA: TGTGCCAGCAGCGCGACAGGGTACACTGAAGCTTTCTTT. It is translated as CASSATGYTEAFF.

This clonotype was detected ten times or more. The chain combines TRBV27 with TRBJ2-7; no firm D call. V was cut by 2 bases and J by 3 bases, with 14 bases left in between. Per the germline V gene, CDR1 is MNHEY and CDR2 is SMNVEV (reference sequence). This CDR3 contains 15 residues. CDR3 residues: CASSLGWQVIYEQYF. CDR3 nucleotides: TGTGCCAGCAGTTTAGGTTGGCAGGTTATCTACGAGCAGTACTTC.

The sample holds many counts of this clonotype. This chain joins TRBV11-1 and TRBJ2-7; D is unresolved. This CDR3 spans 14 amino acids. V lost 5 bases and J 2 bases, leaving 13 bases between the germline ends. Looked up from germline, CDR1 is SGHAT and CDR2 is FQDESV (reference sequence). The CDR3 is CASSQDGRTYEQYF. The CDR3 coding sequence is TGTGCCAGCAGCCAGGACGGCCGGACCTACGAGCAGTACTTC.

This clonotype has a count of ten or more. This chain links TRBV19 with TRBJ1-1; D call uncertain. The V gene lost 8 bases and the J gene lost 7 bases, with 14 bases spanning the gap. Per germline, CDR1 LNHDA and CDR2 SQIVND (reference sequence). This CDR3 has 12 amino acids. Here the CDR3 reads CASGRERGEAFF. CDR3 nucleotides: TGTGCCAGTGGCCGAGAAAGAGGTGAAGCTTTCTTT. Full variable domain (remainder filled in from reference TRBV19 and TRBJ1-1): DGGITQSPKYLFRKEGQNVTLSCEQNLNHDAMYWYRQDPGQGLRLIYYSQIVNDFQKGDIAEGYSVSREKKESFPLTVTSAQKNPTAFYLCASGRERGEAFFGQGTRLTVV.

In this sample, this clonotype turned up a few times. This could be a read error, since a much larger clone is one nucleotide away. The V call is TRBV28, the J call TRBJ1-1; 9 bases map to TRBD1. Germline V lookup: CDR1 MDHEN, CDR2 SYDVKM. Trimming at V came to 5 bases and at J to 3 bases, leaving 7 bases not matched to a gene. The CDR3 has 15 amino acids. The CDR3 coding sequence is TGTGCCAGCAGTCAGGGAGGGACAGGGCACACTGAAGCTTTCTTT. Amino acid sequence: CASSQGGTGHTEAFF.

Many counts were recorded for this clonotype. V gene TRBV6-1 combines with J gene TRBJ2-7, with 8 bases matching TRBD1. This CDR3 contains 15 residues. The junction had 8 bases not matched to a gene; V was cut back by 5 bases and J by 2 bases. In germline, CDR1 is MNHNS, CDR2 SASEGT. CDR3 in amino acids: CASSPRQGLTYEQYF. As DNA, the CDR3 is TGTGCCAGCAGTCCCCGACAGGGGCTAACCTACGAGCAGTACTTC.

This clonotype showed up many times. The V gene is TRBV27, the J gene TRBJ2-3; D unclear. Germline CDR1 MNHEY, CDR2 SMNVEV (reference sequence). The CDR3 has 13 residues. The germline V and J ends were trimmed by 6 bases and 4 bases, with 11 bases remaining between them. As DNA, the CDR3 is TGTGCCAGCAGCCTGATTGGGGCAGATACGCAGTATTTT. Protein sequence: CASSLIGADTQYF.

The CDR3 bases are TGTGCCAGCATGGAGTACGGTAGTGAAGCTTTCTTT. Protein: CASMEYGSEAFF. The gene calls are TRBV6-2 or TRBV6-3 and TRBJ1-1; D is unresolved. Germline V CDR1 and CDR2: MNHEY, SVGEGT. The V end lost 7 bases, the J end lost 7 bases, and 13 bases lay between the germline ends. The CDR3 runs to 12 residues.

This clonotype appeared many times. This chain connects TRBV18 to TRBJ2-3, with D possibly TRBD2 on 5 matching bases. Germline V CDR1 and CDR2: KGHSH, LQKENI. Trimming removed 4 bases from V and 2 bases from J, with 16 bases in between. The CDR3 is 16 residues long. The CDR3 DNA reads TGTGCCAGCTCACTCGAACGGATCGGGATCACAGATACGCAGTATTTT. Translating it yields CASSLERIGITDTQYF.

This rearrangement joins TRBV3-2 to TRBJ1-2; no check of the table's D call, TRBD1, against the DNA was made. TRBV3-2 is a known pseudogene. The CDR3 loop spans 15 amino acids. CDR3 nucleotide sequence: TGTGCCAGCAGCCAAGACGGCGGCGGGGGGAATGGCTACACCTTC. It is translated as CASSQDGGGGNGYTF.